This passage covers 24 T cell receptor beta chains from one sample sequenced in a study of cytomegalovirus exposure and HLA in healthy donors. The PCR used 60 Vbeta and 13 Jbeta primers. Produced via immunoSEQ multiplex PCR; TCRdb's table is partial and in-frame only. The data show some 130,000 clones, with nearly 80% seen just once and roughly 3.1% held by the top ten. Sequences were obtained from PBMCs. The receptor set was obtained from a woman aged 30 to 39 in good health and CMV-seropositive.

The chain links TRBV18 to TRBJ2-1; 14 bases are shared with TRBD2. The junction had 2 bases not matched to a gene; V was cut back by 4 bases and J by 0 bases. The CDR3 totals 17 residues. CDR1 and CDR2 (germline): KGHSH, LQKENI. CDR3 loop: CASSRGTSGGSYNEQFF. The CDR3 DNA follows: TGTGCCAGCTCACGGGGGACTAGCGGGGGCTCCTACAATGAGCAGTTCTTC. Looking up the rest from reference TRBV18 and TRBJ2-1 gives the full variable domain: NAGVMQNPRHLVRRRGQEARLRCSPMKGHSHVYWYRQLPEEGLKFMVYLQKENIIDESGMPKERFSAEFPKEGPSILRIQQVVRGDSAAYFCASSRGTSGGSYNEQFFGPGTRLTVL.

The gene calls are TRBV28 and TRBJ2-3; no reliable D call. The V end was cut by 2 bases, the J end by 2 bases, with 11 bases between. Germline V gives CDR1 MDHEN, CDR2 SYDVKM. This CDR3 region has 15 residues. The CDR3 protein is CASSLEVDNTDTQYF. The CDR3 nucleotides read TGTGCCAGCAGTTTAGAGGTAGATAACACAGATACGCAGTATTTT.

The chain is built from TRBV21-1 and TRBJ2-7; TRBD1 reflects the table's D call only, with no check against the DNA. TRBV21-1 counts as a pseudogene. The CDR3 runs 16 residues. CDR3 loop: CASSTKPGHRPYEQYF. CDR3 DNA: TGTGCCAGCAGCACCAAACCGGGACACAGACCCTACGAGCAGTACTTC.

The sample holds a few counts of this clone. V and J are TRBV7-2 and TRBJ2-1; TRBD2 agrees at 7 bases. Germline lookup yields CDR1 SGHTA and CDR2 FQGNSA. Trimming cost V 2 bases and J 9 bases; bases outside gene matches: 10. This CDR3 comprises 15 residues. The CDR3 DNA sequence: TGTGCCAGCAGCTTAATGGGTCGGGGGGAGGGTGAGCAGTTCTTC. It codes for CASSLMGRGEGEQFF.

J is TRBJ1-6 and V is TRBV4-3; D is undetermined. Trimming left V 2 bases short and J 6 bases short, with 5 bases between. In germline, CDR1 is LGHNA, CDR2 YSLEER. The CDR3 covers 13 residues. This CDR3 is CASSQNGNSPLHF. The CDR3 DNA reads as TGCGCCAGCAGCCAAAACGGTAATTCACCCCTCCACTTT.

The rearrangement joins TRBV11-2 to TRBJ2-3; D not certain. The V end was cut by 5 bases, the J end by 6 bases, with 9 bases between. The germline gives CDR1 SGHAT, CDR2 FQNNGV. This CDR3 region has 12 residues. The CDR3 coding sequence is TGTGCCAGCAGCCCCCACTCGGATACGCAGTATTTT. Translating it yields CASSPHSDTQYF.

V is TRBV30 and J is TRBJ2-2; perhaps TRBD2 as D (7 bases). The CDR3 runs 16 residues. Trimming removed 5 bases from V and 1 base from J, with 17 bases in between. Germline loops: CDR1 GTSNPN, CDR2 SVGIG (reference sequence). The CDR3 protein is CAWCDPGGWNTGELFF. DNA of the CDR3: TGTGCCTGGTGCGACCCGGGGGGCTGGAACACCGGGGAGCTGTTTTTT.

The DNA for the CDR3 is TGTGCCAGTAGTCCAAGTAGAGGGGGATCCTACGAGCAGTACTTC. Its translation is CASSPSRGGSYEQYF. The V call is TRBV19, the J call TRBJ2-7; D is perhaps TRBD1 (6 bases). The V gene's germline CDR1 is LNHDA and CDR2 SQIVND (reference sequence). The CDR3 runs to 15 residues. The V and J ends lost 5 bases and 1 base respectively, with 15 bases between them.

This chain joins TRBV9 and TRBJ2-3, with TRBD2 identical over 10 bases. The CDR3 contains 15 residues. CDR1 and CDR2 from the germline V gene are SGDLS and YYNGEE. V was pared by 4 bases and J by 2 bases, with 4 bases of the junction left unmatched. In DNA form, the CDR3 reads TGTGCCAGCAGCCAAGCGGGGGGGCCCACAGATACGCAGTATTTT. Translation: CASSQAGGPTDTQYF.

J is TRBJ2-4 and V is TRBV7-2, with 10 bases that match TRBD1. With V trimmed by 6 bases and J by 1 base, 6 bases remained unmatched. This CDR3 region has 16 residues. The germline CDR1 and CDR2 sequences are SGHTA and FQGNSA. Here the CDR3 DNA reads TGTGCCAGCAGTCGGACAGGGGGGTTCGCCAAAAACATTCAGTACTTC. Its translation: CASSRTGGFAKNIQYF.

This chain joins TRBV7-2 and TRBJ2-1, with a tentative D call TRBD2 (5 bases). V was shortened by 0 bases and J by 13 bases, with 13 bases between the two germline ends. The CDR3 spans 13 residues. Germline CDR1 reads SGHTA; CDR2 reads FQGNSA. The CDR3 region is CASSLARAEKQFF. CDR3 nucleotides: TGTGCCAGCAGCTTAGCGCGGGCAGAAAAACAGTTCTTC.

V and J are TRBV6-5 and TRBJ2-7, with 9 positions matching TRBD1. CDR3 length equals 14 residues. The V gene end was trimmed by 7 bases and the J gene end by 5 bases; junction bases not matched to a gene: 9. Germline loops: CDR1 MNHEY, CDR2 SVGAGI. CDR3 sequence (DNA): TGTGCCAGCACCAACCCCAGGACAGGGGACGAGCAGTACTTC. It is translated as CASTNPRTGDEQYF.

The CDR3 coding sequence is TGTGCCAGCAGCGTAGAACCCGGACAGGGCCGGGAGGGCTACACCTTC. Translated: CASSVEPGQGREGYTF. V is TRBV9 and J is TRBJ1-2; 8 nucleotides align to TRBD1. With V trimmed by 0 bases and J by 8 bases, 12 bases remained unmatched. CDR1 and CDR2 (germline): SGDLS, YYNGEE. There are 16 residues in the CDR3.

The rearrangement joins TRBV6-1 to TRBJ2-7; 9 nucleotides agree with TRBD2. The CDR3 loop spans 17 amino acids. CDR1 is MNHNS, CDR2 SASEGT, per germline. V was pared by 2 bases and J by 3 bases, with 11 bases of the junction left unmatched. In DNA, the CDR3 is TGTGCCAGCAGTGAAATAGTAGGAATTAGCGGGGGCTACGAGCAGTACTTC. Translation: CASSEIVGISGGYEQYF.

The V call is TRBV27, the J call TRBJ2-7, with a tentative D call TRBD1 (5 bases). Between the trimmed V and J ends, which lost 4 bases and 3 bases, there was a span of 13 bases. The CDR3 is 14 residues long. The germline CDR1 and CDR2 sequences are MNHEY and SMNVEV (reference sequence). In DNA form, the CDR3 reads TGTGCCAGCAGTTCCCTGGGGCCCGTCTACGAGCAGTACTTC. It yields the protein CASSSLGPVYEQYF.

The rearrangement links TRBV6-1 to TRBJ2-7; the D is unclear. V lost 2 bases and J lost 3, with 11 bases in between. The germline gives CDR1 MNHNS, CDR2 SASEGT. The CDR3 is 14 residues long. In DNA form, the CDR3 reads TGTGCCAGCAGTGAATTTGGGCAGGACTACGAGCAGTACTTC. Translating gives CASSEFGQDYEQYF.

The chain recombines TRBV18 with TRBJ1-1, with 7 bases identical to TRBD1. CDR1 and CDR2 from the germline V gene are KGHSH and LQKENI. This CDR3 comprises 13 residues. Unmatched junction bases numbered 0, after V lost 0 bases and J lost 5 bases. Here the CDR3 DNA reads TGTGCCAGCTCACCACCGGGACAGACTGAAGCTTTCTTT. Amino acids: CASSPPGQTEAFF. Looking up the rest from reference TRBV18 and TRBJ1-1 gives the full variable domain: NAGVMQNPRHLVRRRGQEARLRCSPMKGHSHVYWYRQLPEEGLKFMVYLQKENIIDESGMPKERFSAEFPKEGPSILRIQQVVRGDSAAYFCASSPPGQTEAFFGQGTRLTVV.

The CDR3 sequence: CASSAGGVTYTQYF. CDR3 in DNA: TGTGCCAGCAGTGCCGGGGGGGTCACTTATACGCAGTATTTT. This rearrangement joins TRBV6-1 to TRBJ2-3; 8 bases agree with TRBD2. This CDR3 spans 14 amino acids. V lost 4 bases and J lost 7; bases outside the gene matches: 7. CDR1 MNHNS and CDR2 SASEGT come from the germline V gene.

The chain carries TRBV28 and TRBJ2-2, with 8 bases that match TRBD2. Trimming took 11 bases from V and 7 from J; bases not matched to a gene: 9. Germline loops: CDR1 MDHEN, CDR2 SYDVKM. The CDR3 runs 13 residues. In DNA form, the CDR3 reads TGTGCCTCGACTAGCGAGGGGATCGGGGAGCTGTTTTTT. This sequence encodes CASTSEGIGELFF.

The chain is built from TRBV28 and TRBJ2-1; D may be TRBD1 (7 bases). Germline values: CDR1 MDHEN, CDR2 SYDVKM. The CDR3 spans 16 residues. The germline V and J ends were trimmed by 5 bases and 7 bases, with 21 bases remaining between them. The CDR3 sequence is CASSPRGVQLGNEQFF. Written as DNA, the CDR3 is TGTGCCAGCAGTCCCAGGGGGGTTCAACTTGGGAATGAGCAGTTCTTC.

This clone has a single count. The chain couples TRBV15 to TRBJ1-2; maybe TRBD1 (5 bases). The V gene's germline CDR1 is LNHNV and CDR2 YYDKDF (reference sequence). This CDR3 spans 13 amino acids. Trimming stripped 3 bases from V and 6 bases from J, with 11 bases between. CDR3 DNA sequence: TGTGCCACCAGCAGGGGAGCGGGGGATGGCTACACCTTC. This sequence encodes CATSRGAGDGYTF.

This clone was found a few times. The V call is TRBV5-4, the J call TRBJ2-7; weak D call: TRBD2 (6 bases). The V gene lost 3 bases and the J gene lost 4 bases, with 14 bases spanning the gap. CDR1 is SGHNT and CDR2 is YYREEE in the germline V gene (reference sequence). This CDR3 is built from 14 residues. Here the CDR3 reads CASSWGLGGYEQYF. DNA of the CDR3: TGTGCCAGCAGCTGGGGACTCGGAGGGTACGAGCAGTACTTC.

This rearrangement joins TRBV7-9 to TRBJ2-3, with 8 bases aligning to TRBD1. Germline V gene data show CDR1 as SEHNR and CDR2 as FQNEAQ (reference sequence). The CDR3 is 16 amino acids. The ends lost 5 bases at V and 3 bases at J; junction bases unmatched: 10. The CDR3 sequence is CASSPTRTGITDTQYF. CDR3 in DNA: TGTGCCAGCAGCCCAACCCGGACAGGGATTACAGATACGCAGTATTTT.

V gene TRBV9 combines with J gene TRBJ2-5, with D maybe TRBD1 (5 bases). Between the trimmed V and J ends, which lost 0 bases and 4 bases, there was a span of 16 bases. Germline V gene lookup returns CDR1 SGDLS and CDR2 YYNGEE. The CDR3 extends over 16 amino acids. CDR3 DNA: TGTGCCAGCAGCGTAGTTACAGGTCTTATCGCAGAGACCCAGTACTTC. Translated: CASSVVTGLIAETQYF.